This TCR beta chain was identified during a study of cytomegalovirus exposure and HLA in healthy donors. General study points: The authors enumerated over 150 TCR beta chains as linked to cytomegalovirus. Likely technical artifact: a cluster of highly shared sequence variants. A later analysis reported that several of the most significant clusters appeared to be linked to common viral pathogens, among them Epstein-Barr virus.

Regarding this clone: Its cognate antigen is unknown.

Though probably carrying unrecorded immune exposures, donors were nominally healthy at sampling. Both 60 Vbeta primers and 13 Jbeta primers went into the PCR. Using immunoSEQ multiplex PCR, the repertoire was profiled, and TCRdb retains in-frame clones only, with some absent. This sample carries approximately 120,000 clones, with under 3.5% going to the ten biggest clones. The CDR3 length is 15 residues. Germline V gives CDR1 SGHNT, CDR2 YYREEE (reference sequence). With 4 bases clipped from V and 0 bases from J, the junction kept 6 bases outside the gene matches. This chain links TRBV5-4 with TRBJ1-1; the match to TRBD1 covers 7 bases. Material for sequencing was PBMCs. The receptor comes from a young man in good health and CMV-seronegative. The CDR3 sequence: CASSLGGDMNTEAFF. CDR3 nucleotides: TGTGCCAGCAGCCTAGGGGGCGATATGAACACTGAAGCTTTCTTT.